The table lists the clone carrying this TCR beta chain with many counts. The data derive from a study of beta chain features in type 1 diabetes. Using CD45RO/CCR7/CD25/CD127/CD95/CD27, CD4+ naive, central memory, regulatory and stem cell-like memory cells were sorted. Germline CDR1 reads GTSNPN; CDR2 reads SVGIG (reference sequence). The CDR3 is 13 amino acids. V was pared by 0 bases and J by 5 bases, with 1 base of the junction left unmatched. The sequenced template was cDNA made from the entire isolated RNA. Here immunoSEQ multiplex PCR was the method, and the copy in TCRdb shows in-frame clones only, minus some. The table records hundreds of thousands of clones, about 9.3% of them present only once.

The receptor comes from a woman aged 18-35 years in good health. This chain links TRBV30 with TRBJ1-5, with 7 bases matching TRBD1. The sample was naive CD4+ T cells from blood. The CDR3 nucleotides are TGTGCCTGGAGTGTAGACAGGGATCAGCCCCAGCATTTT. Its protein product is CAWSVDRDQPQHF.